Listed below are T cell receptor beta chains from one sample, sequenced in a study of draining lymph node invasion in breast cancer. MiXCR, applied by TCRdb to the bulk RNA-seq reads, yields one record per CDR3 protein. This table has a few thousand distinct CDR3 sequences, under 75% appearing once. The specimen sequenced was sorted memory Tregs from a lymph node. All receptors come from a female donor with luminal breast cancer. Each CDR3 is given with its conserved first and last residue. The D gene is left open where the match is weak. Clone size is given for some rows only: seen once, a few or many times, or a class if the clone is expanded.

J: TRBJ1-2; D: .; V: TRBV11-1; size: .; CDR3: CASSFSRGGEGYTF; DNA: TGTGCCAGCAGCTTTTCGAGGGGGGGCGAAGGCTACACCTTC
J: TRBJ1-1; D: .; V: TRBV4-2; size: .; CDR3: CASSQVGSNTEAFF; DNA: TGTGCCAGCAGCCAAGTGGGCTCGAACACTGAAGCTTTCTTT
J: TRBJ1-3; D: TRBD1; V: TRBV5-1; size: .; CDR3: CASSFGTGGGSGNTIYF; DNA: TGCGCCAGCAGCTTTGGGACAGGGGGCGGCTCTGGAAACACCATATATTTT
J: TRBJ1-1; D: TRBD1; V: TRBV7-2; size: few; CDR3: CASSFRGRGGTEAFF; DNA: TGTGCCAGCAGCTTCAGGGGGCGCGGGGGCACTGAAGCTTTCTTT
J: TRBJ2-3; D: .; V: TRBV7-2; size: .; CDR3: CASSLGYTDTQYF; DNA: TGTGCCAGCAGCTTAGGGTACACAGATACGCAGTATTTT
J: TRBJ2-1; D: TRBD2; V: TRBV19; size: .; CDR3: CASSVTSGGSDEQFF; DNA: TGTGCCAGTAGTGTAACTAGCGGGGGGAGTGATGAGCAGTTCTTC
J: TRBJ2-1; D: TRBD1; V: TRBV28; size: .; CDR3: CASSLTGARSNEQFF; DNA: TGTGCCAGCAGCCTGACAGGGGCGCGAAGCAATGAGCAGTTCTTC
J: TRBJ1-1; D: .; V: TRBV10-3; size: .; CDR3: CAISLQGENTEAFF; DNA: TGTGCCATCAGTCTACAGGGAGAGAACACTGAAGCTTTCTTT
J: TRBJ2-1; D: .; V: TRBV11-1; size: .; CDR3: CASSSLEVVQFF; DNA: TGTGCCAGCAGCTCCCTCGAGGTCGTGCAGTTCTTC
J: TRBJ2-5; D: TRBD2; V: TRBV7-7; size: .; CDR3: CATAPSGGTMGETQYF; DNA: TGTGCCACCGCGCCTAGCGGGGGGACGATGGGGGAGACCCAGTACTTC
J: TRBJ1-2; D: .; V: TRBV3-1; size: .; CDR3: CASSRAGDYGYTF; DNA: TGTGCCAGCAGCAGAGCCGGGGACTATGGCTACACCTTC
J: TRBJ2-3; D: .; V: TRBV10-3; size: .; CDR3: CATLSRGGPDTQYF; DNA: TGTGCCACCCTGTCCAGGGGGGGCCCAGATACGCAGTATTTT
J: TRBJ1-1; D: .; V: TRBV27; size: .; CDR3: CASSRPAVAEAFF; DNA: TGTGCCAGCAGCCGCCCCGCGGTGGCTGAAGCTTTCTTT
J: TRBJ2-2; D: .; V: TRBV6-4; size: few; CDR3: CASSEAAGPTGELFF; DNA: TGTGCCAGCAGTGAAGCGGCAGGACCCACCGGGGAGCTGTTTTTT
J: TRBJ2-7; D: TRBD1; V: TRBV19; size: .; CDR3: CASSFGQGFSYEQYF; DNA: TGTGCCAGTAGTTTCGGACAGGGGTTTTCCTACGAGCAGTACTTC
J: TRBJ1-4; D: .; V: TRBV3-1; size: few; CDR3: CASSSSGGTNEKLFF; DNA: TGTGCCAGCAGTTCCTCGGGGGGAACTAATGAAAAACTGTTTTTT
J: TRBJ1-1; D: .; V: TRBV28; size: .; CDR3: CASSLSRSSYRDGRLSRAEAFF; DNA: TGTGCCAGCAGTTTATCTCGATCTTCTTACCGGGACGGTCGTCTCTCTAGGGCTGAAGCTTTCTTT
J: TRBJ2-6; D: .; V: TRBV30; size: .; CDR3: CAWGRGFSGANVLTF; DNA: TGTGCCTGGGGCCGGGGGTTCTCTGGGGCCAACGTCCTGACTTTC
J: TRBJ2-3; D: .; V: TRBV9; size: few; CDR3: CASSAGGATTDTQYF; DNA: TGTGCCAGCAGCGCTGGCGGGGCAACCACAGATACGCAGTATTTT
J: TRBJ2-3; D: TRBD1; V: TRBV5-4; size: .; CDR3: CASSWGDRGYGTDTQYF; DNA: TGTGCCAGCAGCTGGGGGGACAGGGGGTACGGCACAGATACGCAGTATTTT
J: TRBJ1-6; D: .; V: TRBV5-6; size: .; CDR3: CASSLRGGDSPLHF; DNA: TGTGCCAGCAGCTTGAGGGGGGGCGATTCACCCCTCCACTTT
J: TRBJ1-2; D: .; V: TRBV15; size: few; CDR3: CATSRGGSGKWGYTF; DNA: TGTGCCACCAGCCGTGGTGGAAGCGGGAAATGGGGCTACACCTTC
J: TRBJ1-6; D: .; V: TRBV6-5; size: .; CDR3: CTSSYSENSPLHF; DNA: TGTACCAGCAGTTACTCAGAGAATTCACCCCTCCACTTT
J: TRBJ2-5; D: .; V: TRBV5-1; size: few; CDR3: CASSFRAGAGETQYF; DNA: TGCGCCAGCAGCTTTCGGGCGGGGGCAGGAGAGACCCAGTACTTC
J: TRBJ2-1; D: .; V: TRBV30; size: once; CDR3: CAWRKSSYNEQFF; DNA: TGTGCCTGGAGGAAGAGCTCCTACAATGAGCAGTTCTTC
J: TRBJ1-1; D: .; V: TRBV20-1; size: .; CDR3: CSARDSQGYTEAFF; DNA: TGCAGTGCTAGAGATTCCCAGGGTTACACTGAAGCTTTCTTT
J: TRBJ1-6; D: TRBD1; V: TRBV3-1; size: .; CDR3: CASSQGDRENSPLHF; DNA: TGTGCCAGCAGCCAAGGAGACAGGGAGAATTCACCCCTCCACTTT
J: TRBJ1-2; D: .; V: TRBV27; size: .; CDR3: CASSGDLYGYTF; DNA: TGTGCCAGCAGTGGAGACCTCTATGGCTACACCTTC
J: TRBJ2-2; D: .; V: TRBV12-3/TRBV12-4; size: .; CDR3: CASSGVWTGELFF; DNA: TGTGCCAGCAGTGGGGTTTGGACCGGGGAGCTGTTTTTT
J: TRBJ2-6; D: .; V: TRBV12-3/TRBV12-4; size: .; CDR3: CASSFLGSGANVLTF; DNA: TGTGCCAGCAGTTTTTTAGGCTCTGGGGCCAACGTCCTGACTTTC
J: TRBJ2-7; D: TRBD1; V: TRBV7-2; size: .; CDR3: CASSLGTGWSSEQYF; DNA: TGTGCCAGCAGCTTAGGGACAGGGTGGAGTAGCGAGCAGTACTTC
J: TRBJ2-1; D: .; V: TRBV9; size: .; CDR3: CASSLPGPVGTEQFF; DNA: TGTGCCAGCAGCCTTCCCGGTCCGGTGGGAACTGAGCAGTTCTTC
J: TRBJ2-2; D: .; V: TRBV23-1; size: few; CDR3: CASSPDEGTNTGELFF; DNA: TGCGCCAGCAGCCCAGATGAGGGAACGAACACCGGGGAGCTGTTTTTT
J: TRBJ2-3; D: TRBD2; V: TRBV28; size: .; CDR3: CASSRYGGKTSTDTQYF; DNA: TGTGCCAGCAGCCGGTACGGGGGGAAGACTAGCACAGATACGCAGTATTTT
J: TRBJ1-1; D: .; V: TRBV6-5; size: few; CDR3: CASTKAGQTNTEAFF; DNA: TGTGCCAGCACCAAAGCAGGACAGACGAACACTGAAGCTTTCTTT
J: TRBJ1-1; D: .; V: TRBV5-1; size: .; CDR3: CASSLDTEAFF; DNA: TGCGCCAGCAGCTTGGACACTGAAGCTTTCTTT
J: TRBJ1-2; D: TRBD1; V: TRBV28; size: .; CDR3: CASSPQGGRDGYTF; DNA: TGTGCCAGCAGCCCCCAGGGGGGGCGAGATGGCTACACCTTC
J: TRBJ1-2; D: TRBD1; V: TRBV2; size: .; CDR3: CASRGGQGFYGYTF; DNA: TGTGCCAGCAGGGGGGGACAGGGATTTTATGGCTACACCTTC
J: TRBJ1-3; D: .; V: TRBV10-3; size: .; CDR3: CAISEGSGNTIYF; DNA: TGTGCCATCAGTGAGGGTTCCGGAAACACCATATATTTT
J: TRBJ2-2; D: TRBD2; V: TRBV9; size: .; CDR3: CASSVRGGAGGELFF; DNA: TGTGCCAGCAGCGTACGCGGGGGGGCCGGCGGGGAGCTGTTTTTT
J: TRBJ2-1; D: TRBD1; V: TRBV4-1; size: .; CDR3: CASSQVMPGTGGGEQFF; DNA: TGCGCCAGCAGCCAAGTCATGCCCGGGACAGGGGGCGGTGAGCAGTTCTTC
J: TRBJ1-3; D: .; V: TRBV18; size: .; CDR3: CASSPDLSSGNTIYF; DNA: TGTGCCAGCTCACCCGATCTCAGTTCTGGAAACACCATATATTTT
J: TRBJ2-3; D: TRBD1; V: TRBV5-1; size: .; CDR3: CASSPGTGGRTDTQYF; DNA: TGCGCCAGCAGCCCCGGGACAGGGGGTCGCACAGATACGCAGTATTTT
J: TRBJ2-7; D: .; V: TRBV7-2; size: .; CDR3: CASSPVVGQQYF; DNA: TGTGCCAGCAGCCCAGTCGTTGGGCAGCAGTACTTC
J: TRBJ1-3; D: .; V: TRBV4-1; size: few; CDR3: CASSHLQGSGNTIYF; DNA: TGCGCCAGCAGCCACCTACAGGGCTCTGGAAACACCATATATTTT
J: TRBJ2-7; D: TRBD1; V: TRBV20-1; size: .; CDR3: CSANSRGRANYEQYF; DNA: TGCAGTGCTAATAGCAGGGGGCGGGCAAATTACGAGCAGTACTTC
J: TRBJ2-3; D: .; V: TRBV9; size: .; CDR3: CASSRQSPDTQYF; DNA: TGTGCCAGCAGTCGTCAAAGCCCAGATACGCAGTATTTT
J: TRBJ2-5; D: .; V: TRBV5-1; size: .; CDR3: CASNRREQETQYF; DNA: TGCGCCAGCAATCGCCGGGAACAAGAGACCCAGTACTTC